The clone carrying this T cell receptor (beta chain) appeared a single time. Its antigen is not known. Each PCR replicate from the sorted subsets contained around 0.2 ug DNA, which is about 31,000 T cell genomes. The method was immunoSEQ multiplex PCR; TCRdb's version includes in-frame clones alone and lacks a portion of them. The data show 2 million to 2.5 million clones, 93% seen once. This specimen comes from a study of shared clonotypes between healthy human individuals. The germline V gene encodes CDR1 SGDLS and CDR2 YYNGEE. The CDR3 is made up of 16 amino acids. V shed 3 bases, J shed 3 bases, and the junction held 7 bases outside the gene matches. Findings of the study overall: Larger richness was generally estimated for naive than memory subsets. Sequencing depth was predicted to influence how clonotypes are shared among donors.

A CD45RA+ naive subset and a CD45RA-negative memory subset were split from CD4+ cells. The source material was naive CD4+ T cells from PBMCs. Indicated subset: CD45RA+ positively selected. This clonotype was obtained from a man between 18 and 29 years old in good health. Some clones in this sample may be carry-over from other donors' samples. The V and J genes are TRBV9 and TRBJ2-1; TRBD1 aligns across 9 bases. The CDR3 sequence: CASSARTGGYYNEQFF. Here the CDR3 DNA reads TGTGCCAGCAGCGCAAGAACAGGGGGCTACTACAATGAGCAGTTCTTC.